The present TCR beta chain was sequenced within a study of immune evolution from preneoplasia to lung adenocarcinoma. TCRdb keeps only in-frame clones here, not all; method: immunoSEQ multiplex PCR. The sample lists some 37,000 clones, about 74% seen once, with under 7.5% in the top ten. This clone is labeled as medium-sized. Its antigen is unknown. The study, taken as a whole, reports: Normal lung had highest clonality; later lesions appeared denser, more diverse.

Resections took place in Japan or China from about 2013 to 2018. Germline CDR1 is SGHRS and CDR2 is YFSETQ. Trimming shortened V by 1 base and J by 7 bases, and 15 bases separated the two germline ends. The CDR3 spans 15 residues. The specimen was FFPE invasive lung adenocarcinoma tissue. The chain uses TRBV5-1 and TRBJ2-1; D may correspond to TRBD1 or TRBD2 (5 bases each). The receptor's source is a person between 55 and 69 years old with lung adenocarcinoma. The CDR3 DNA reads TGCGCCAGCAGCTTGTCGGGACGGAACAGTAATGAGCAGTTCTTC. It encodes CASSLSGRNSNEQFF.